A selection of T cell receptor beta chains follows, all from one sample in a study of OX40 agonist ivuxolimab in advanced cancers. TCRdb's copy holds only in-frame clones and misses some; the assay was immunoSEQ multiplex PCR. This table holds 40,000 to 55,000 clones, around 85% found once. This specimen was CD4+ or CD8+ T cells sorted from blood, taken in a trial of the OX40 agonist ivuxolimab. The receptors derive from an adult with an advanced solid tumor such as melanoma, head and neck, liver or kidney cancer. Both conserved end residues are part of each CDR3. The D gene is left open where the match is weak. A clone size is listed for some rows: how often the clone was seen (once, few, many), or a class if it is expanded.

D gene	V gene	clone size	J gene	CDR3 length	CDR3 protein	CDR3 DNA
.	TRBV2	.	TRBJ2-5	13	CASSVSNQETQYF	TGTGCCAGCAGTGTCTCGAACCAAGAGACCCAGTACTTC
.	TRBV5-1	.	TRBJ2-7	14	CASSFVGVSYEQYF	TGCGCCAGCAGCTTTGTAGGGGTATCCTACGAGCAGTACTTC
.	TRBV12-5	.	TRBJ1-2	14	CASGLVQRKDGYTF	TGTGCTAGTGGTTTGGTACAGAGGAAGGATGGCTACACCTTC
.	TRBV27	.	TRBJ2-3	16	CASTLRRGAGTDTQYF	TGTGCCAGCACCCTAAGACGGGGGGCTGGCACAGATACGCAGTATTTT
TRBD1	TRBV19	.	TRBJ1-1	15	CASSRPGQKNTEAFF	TGTGCCAGTAGCCGGCCGGGACAGAAAAACACTGAAGCTTTCTTT
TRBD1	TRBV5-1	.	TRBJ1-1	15	CASSLGQGAWSEAFF	TGCGCCAGCAGCTTGGGACAGGGGGCTTGGTCTGAAGCTTTCTTT
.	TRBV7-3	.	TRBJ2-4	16	CASSLHGGLAKNIQYF	TGTGCCAGCAGCTTACACGGGGGACTAGCCAAAAACATTCAGTACTTC
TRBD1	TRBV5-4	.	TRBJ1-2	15	CASSSRAGTAYGYTF	TGTGCCAGCAGCTCAAGAGCGGGGACAGCCTATGGCTACACCTTC
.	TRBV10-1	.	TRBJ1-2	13	CASSAAGDYGYTF	TGCGCCAGCAGTGCCGCAGGGGACTATGGCTACACCTTC
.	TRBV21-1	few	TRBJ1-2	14	CASSTRALNYGYTF	TGTGCCAGCAGCACGCGGGCCCTTAACTATGGCTACACCTTC
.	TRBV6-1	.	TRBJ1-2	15	CASSLGLISTYGYTF	TGTGCCAGCAGCCTGGGACTGATAAGCACCTATGGCTACACCTTC
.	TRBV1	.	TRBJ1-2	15	CTSSQDSRGNYGYTF	TGCACCAGCAGCCAAGATTCCCGAGGCAACTATGGCTACACCTTC
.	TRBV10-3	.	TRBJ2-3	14	CASRTVTSTDTQYF	TGTGCTTCACGGACGGTTACTAGCACAGATACGCAGTATTTT
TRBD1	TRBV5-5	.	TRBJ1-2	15	CASSLEQGRDYGYTF	TGTGCCAGCAGCTTGGAACAGGGGAGGGACTATGGCTACACCTTC
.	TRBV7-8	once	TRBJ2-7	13	CASSFQGHYEQYF	TGTGCCAGCAGCTTCCAGGGACATTACGAGCAGTACTTC
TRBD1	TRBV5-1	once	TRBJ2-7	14	CASSLRTGTYEQCF	TGCGCCAGCAGTTTAAGGACAGGGACCTACGAGCAGTGCTTC
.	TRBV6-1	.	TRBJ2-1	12	CASSASGHEQFF	TGTGCCAGCAGTGCCTCGGGGCATGAGCAGTTCTTC
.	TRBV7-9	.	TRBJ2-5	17	CASSPDKQAIVQETQYF	TGTGCCAGCAGCCCAGATAAACAGGCTATAGTGCAAGAGACCCAGTACTTC
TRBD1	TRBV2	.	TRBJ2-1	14	CASSEGGGAKKQFF	TGTGCCAGCAGTGAAGGAGGGGGCGCGAAAAAGCAGTTCTTC
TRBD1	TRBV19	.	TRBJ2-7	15	CASSLRTGGSYEQYF	TGTGCCAGTAGTCTCCGGACAGGGGGAAGCTACGAGCAGTACTTC
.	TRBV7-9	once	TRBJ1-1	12	CASSFWNTEAFF	TGTGCCAGCAGCTTCTGGAACACTGAAGCTTTCTTT
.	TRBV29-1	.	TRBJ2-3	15	CSVEDPRTETDTQYF	TGCAGCGTTGAAGATCCGCGGACAGAAACAGATACGCAGTATTTT
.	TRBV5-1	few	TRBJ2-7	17	CASSSRFGIGPSYEQYF	TGCGCCAGCAGCTCAAGATTCGGTATCGGGCCATCCTACGAGCAGTACTTC
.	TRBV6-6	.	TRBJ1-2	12	CASSNAAYGYTF	TGTGCCAGCAGTAACGCAGCCTATGGCTACACCTTC
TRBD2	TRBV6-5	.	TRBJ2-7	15	CASSYSSGGPYEQYF	TGTGCCAGCAGTTACTCTAGCGGGGGGCCCTACGAGCAGTACTTC
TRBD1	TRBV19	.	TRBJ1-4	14	CASTKDRGAEKLFF	TGTGCCAGTACTAAGGACAGGGGAGCTGAAAAACTGTTTTTT
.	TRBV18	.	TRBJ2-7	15	CASSPPSRAEGEQYF	TGTGCCAGCTCACCACCCAGTCGGGCCGAGGGGGAGCAGTACTTC
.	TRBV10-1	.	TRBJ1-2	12	CASSASFSAYTF	TGCGCCAGCAGTGCCTCCTTCAGCGCCTACACCTTC
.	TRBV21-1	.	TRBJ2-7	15	CASSKGVSSSYEQYF	TGTGCCAGCAGCAAGGGGGTCTCAAGCTCCTACGAGCAGTACTTC
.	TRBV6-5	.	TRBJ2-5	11	CASRKTETQYF	TGTGCCAGCAGGAAAACAGAGACCCAGTACTTC
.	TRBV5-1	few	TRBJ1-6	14	CASSPRVDNSPLHF	TGCGCCAGCAGCCCACGCGTTGATAATTCACCCCTCCACTTT
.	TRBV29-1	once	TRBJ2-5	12	CSGGRGAETQYF	TGCAGCGGGGGACGCGGCGCGGAGACCCAGTACTTC
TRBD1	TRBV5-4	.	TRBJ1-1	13	CASRNQGVPEAFF	TGTGCCAGCAGGAACCAGGGGGTCCCGGAAGCTTTCTTT
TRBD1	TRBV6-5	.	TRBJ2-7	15	CASSYSDRGGYEQYF	TGTGCCAGCAGTTACTCAGACAGGGGCGGCTACGAGCAGTACTTC
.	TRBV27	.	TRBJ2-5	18	CASTSLIRRGSQRETQYF	TGTGCCAGCACCTCATTAATACGAAGGGGCAGCCAAAGAGAGACCCAGTACTTC
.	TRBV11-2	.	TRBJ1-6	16	CASSLSQGSYNSPLHF	TGTGCCAGCAGCTTATCTCAGGGTTCCTATAATTCACCCCTCCACTTT
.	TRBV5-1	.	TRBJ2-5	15	CASSLVGQTGETQYF	TGCGCCAGCAGCTTGGTAGGCCAGACGGGAGAGACCCAGTACTTC
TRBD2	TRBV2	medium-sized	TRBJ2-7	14	CATREVLAGYEQYF	TGTGCCACCAGAGAGGTACTAGCGGGTTACGAGCAGTACTTC
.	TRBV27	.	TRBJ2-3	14	CASRRLGLVDTQYF	TGTGCCAGCAGGCGACTAGGGTTAGTAGATACGCAGTATTTT
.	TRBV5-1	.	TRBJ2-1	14	CASSNPLRRGEQFF	TGCGCCAGCAGCAACCCACTGAGGCGGGGTGAGCAGTTCTTC
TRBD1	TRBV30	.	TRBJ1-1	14	CASRKQGGNTEAFF	TGTGCCTCACGTAAACAGGGGGGGAACACTGAAGCTTTCTTT
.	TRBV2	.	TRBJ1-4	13	CASSRGGGEKLFF	TGTGCCAGCAGCCGCGGGGGTGGTGAAAAACTGTTTTTT
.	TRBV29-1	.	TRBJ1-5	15	CSVVEGTVSNQPQHF	TGCAGCGTTGTAGAAGGTACTGTCAGCAATCAGCCCCAGCATTTT
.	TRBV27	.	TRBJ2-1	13	CASSLIWGHEQFF	TGTGCCAGCAGTTTAATCTGGGGTCATGAGCAGTTCTTC
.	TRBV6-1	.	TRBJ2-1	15	CASSGVGRGLNEQFF	TGTGCCAGCAGTGGGGTAGGACGGGGCCTCAATGAGCAGTTCTTC
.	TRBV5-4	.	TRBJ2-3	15	CASSLAGLAPDTQYF	TGTGCCAGCAGCTTGGCCGGATTAGCGCCAGATACGCAGTATTTT
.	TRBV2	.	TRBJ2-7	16	CASSLETGRSSYEQYF	TGTGCCAGCAGTTTAGAGACGGGACGAAGCTCCTACGAGCAGTACTTC
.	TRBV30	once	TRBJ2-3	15	CAWSRGQGGTDTQYF	TGTGCCTGGAGCCGCGGACAGGGAGGGACAGATACGCAGTATTTT
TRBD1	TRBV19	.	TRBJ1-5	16	CASRPGTGTSKQPQHF	TGTGCCAGTAGGCCCGGGACAGGGACTTCCAAACAGCCCCAGCATTTT
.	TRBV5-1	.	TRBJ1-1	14	CASSLNIQLFEAFF	TGCGCCAGCAGCTTGAACATACAGCTCTTTGAAGCTTTCTTT
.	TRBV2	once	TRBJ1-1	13	CASSEGTGGEAFF	TGTGCCAGCAGTGAAGGGACCGGAGGTGAAGCTTTCTTT
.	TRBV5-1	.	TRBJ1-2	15	CASSLVQGKLGGYTF	TGCGCCAGCAGCTTGGTCCAGGGGAAGCTTGGTGGCTACACCTTC
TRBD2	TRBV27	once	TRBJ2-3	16	CASSLVAGLNTDTQYF	TGTGCCAGCAGTTTAGTAGCGGGGCTGAACACAGATACGCAGTATTTT